This T cell receptor beta chain was retrieved from a study of shared clonotypes between healthy human individuals. Study results and caveats: When naive CD4 clonotypes were compared across a handful of donors, approximately 4.9% were shared.

Recent vaccinations or acute infections were absent in the healthy HIV-negative adult donors. Each sample came from a Caucasian adult donor living in Nashville, Tennessee. Clones were read by immunoSEQ multiplex PCR, and TCRdb kept only the in-frame ones, dropping some. The data show approximately 340,000 clones, with around 74% seen just once and around 10% held by the top ten. Trimming pared 4 bases from V and 8 bases from J, leaving 2 bases between. From germline, CDR1 is SNHLY and CDR2 FYNNEI. The CDR3 contains 9 residues. With respect to this clone: Its antigen is not identified.

The sequenced sample was memory CD4+ T cells sorted from blood. The sample's subset: CD45RA-negative fraction. The clonotype comes from a man aged 25-40 years in good health. The gene calls are TRBV2 and TRBJ1-2, with D unclear. The CDR3 coding sequence is TGTGCCAGCAGTGCCGGCTACACCTTC. Residues: CASSAGYTF.